Below, 32 T cell receptor beta chains from the same sample are listed, as sequenced in a study of blood T cell repertoires in COVID-19. Assay used: immunoSEQ multiplex PCR; TCRdb lists only in-frame clones, some missing. Seen here are 150,000 to 200,000 clones, around 86% observed once, and the top ten hold about 8.2%. Sequencing was done on a sample of peripheral blood. Receptors were obtained from a man in his 60s with acute or convalescent COVID-19.

V usage is TRBV27 and J usage is TRBJ1-2, with a weak D call TRBD1 (5 bases). Between the trimmed V and J ends, which lost 5 bases and 1 base, there was a span of 17 bases. CDR1 is MNHEY, CDR2 SMNVEV, per germline (reference sequence). This CDR3 has 16 amino acids. In nucleotides, the CDR3 is TGTGCCAGCAGTCACCAGGGTGGGCGGGGTAACTATGGCTACACCTTC. Residues: CASSHQGGRGNYGYTF.

About this clone: The same CDR3 is also encoded by other DNA sequences in this sample. The chain recombines TRBV12-3 or TRBV12-4 with TRBJ1-5; D not certain. The CDR3 length is 13 residues. The V gene lost 3 bases and the J gene lost 4 bases, with 7 bases spanning the gap. The CDR3 DNA reads TGTGCCAGCAGTTTGGGGAGAAATCAGCCCCAGCATTTT. Its translation: CASSLGRNQPQHF.

The V and J genes are TRBV9 and TRBJ1-3; D remains ambiguous. Trimming pared 1 base from V and 1 base from J, leaving 3 bases between. The CDR3 is 13 amino acids. Germline CDR1 SGDLS, CDR2 YYNGEE. The CDR3 region has the DNA TGTGCCAGCAGCGTAACTTCTGGAAACACCATATATTTT. It translates to CASSVTSGNTIYF.

J is TRBJ1-1 and V is TRBV19; 9 nucleotides align to TRBD1. The CDR3 consists of 15 residues. CDR1 and CDR2 (germline): LNHDA, SQIVND (reference sequence). The V segment lost 5 bases and the J segment 5 bases; nucleotides outside the gene matches: 9. The CDR3 spells CASSSRRDRETEAFF. The CDR3 nucleotides read TGTGCCAGTAGTTCTCGTAGGGACAGGGAAACTGAAGCTTTCTTT.

This chain connects TRBV29-1 to TRBJ1-2; D unclear. This CDR3 has 14 amino acids. Trimming removed 4 bases from V and 8 bases from J, with 20 bases in between. Per germline, CDR1 SQVTM and CDR2 ANQGSEA. As DNA, the CDR3 is TGCAGCGTTGCCCGACTAGACATACCTGGAGGCTACACCTTC. Translating it yields CSVARLDIPGGYTF.

This clone has only one observation. The chain joins TRBV10-3 to TRBJ1-6; 8 bases map to TRBD1. Germline V CDR1 and CDR2: ENHRY, SYGVKD. The CDR3 consists of 15 residues. The J segment lost 9 bases and the V segment lost 0 bases, leaving 4 bases of the junction unmatched. In DNA, the CDR3 is TGTGCCATCAGTGAGTCGAGGACAGGGTTTTCACCCCTCCACTTT. This gives the protein CAISESRTGFSPLHF.

This sequence joins TRBV6-5 and TRBJ1-6; tentative D call: TRBD1 (5 bases). The length of the CDR3 is 14 residues. The V end lost 8 bases, the J end lost 7 bases, and 15 bases lay between the germline ends. The germline V gene encodes CDR1 MNHEY and CDR2 SVGAGI. In nucleotides, the CDR3 is TGTGCCAGCTCAGTAGGGGCAGGGAATTCACCCCTCCACTTT. Residues: CASSVGAGNSPLHF.

The rearrangement links TRBV24-1 to TRBJ2-5, with 7 bases lining up with TRBD1. This CDR3 comprises 13 residues. J lost 5 bases, V lost 7 bases, and 6 bases had no gene match. From germline, CDR1 is KGHDR and CDR2 SFDVKD. Here the CDR3 reads CATSTGAKETQYF. The CDR3 DNA follows: TGTGCCACCAGCACAGGGGCCAAGGAGACCCAGTACTTC.

The gene calls are TRBV5-4 and TRBJ1-2; tentative D call: TRBD1 (6 bases). The CDR3 is made up of 14 amino acids. The V end lost 4 bases, the J end lost 2 bases, and 12 bases lay between the germline ends. Germline V CDR1 and CDR2: SGHNT, YYREEE (reference sequence). The CDR3 region is CASSLAGENYGYTF. The CDR3 coding sequence is TGTGCCAGCAGCCTCGCAGGGGAGAACTATGGCTACACCTTC.

This chain uses TRBV5-1 with TRBJ2-5; D might be TRBD1 (6 bases). The CDR3 is 14 amino acids. The V end was cut by 4 bases, the J end by 5 bases, with 15 bases between. Germline values: CDR1 SGHRS, CDR2 YFSETQ. The DNA of the CDR3 is TGCGCCAGCAGCCCTCAGGGGATGTGGGAGACCCAGTACTTC. Translated, it gives CASSPQGMWETQYF.

This chain joins TRBV5-1 and TRBJ2-7; the match to TRBD1 covers 8 bases. V dropped 4 bases and J dropped 5; count of bases not matched to a gene: 8. The CDR3 has 14 residues. CDR1 is SGHRS and CDR2 is YFSETQ in the germline V gene. CDR3: CASSRGQGGDEQYF. The CDR3 bases are TGCGCCAGCAGCAGAGGACAGGGCGGCGACGAGCAGTACTTC.

The V gene is TRBV28, the J gene TRBJ1-1, with D perhaps matching TRBD1 (5 bases). Trimming removed 6 bases from V and 3 bases from J, with 5 bases in between. Germline V lookup: CDR1 MDHEN, CDR2 SYDVKM. CDR3 length: 11 residues. The CDR3 DNA sequence: TGTGCCAGCAGACAGGACACTGAAGCTTTCTTT. Translation gives CASRQDTEAFF.

This clone appeared a few times. J is TRBJ2-7 and V is TRBV3-1 (or the pseudogene TRBV3-2), with TRBD2 matching over 12 bases. The V gene's germline CDR1 is LGHDT and CDR2 YNNKEL (reference sequence). J lost 6 bases, V lost 4 bases, and 7 bases had no gene match. The CDR3 is 15 residues long. The CDR3 reads CASSPMTSGRGEQYF. CDR3 nucleotides: TGTGCCAGCAGCCCGATGACTAGCGGGAGAGGCGAGCAGTACTTC.

A word on this clone: At one end, the junction sequence differs from germline, possibly due to a read error. This chain joins TRBV7-7 and TRBJ2-5, with TRBD2 matching over 11 bases. Germline CDR1 is SSHAT and CDR2 is FNYEAQ (reference sequence). This CDR3 spans 16 amino acids. The CDR3 DNA follows: TGTGCTAGCAGCTCCCTAGGACTAGCGGGTCAAGAGACCCAGTACTTC. This translates into CASSSLGLAGQETQYF. Full variable domain (rest looked up from reference TRBV7-7 and TRBJ2-5): GAGVSQSPRYKVTKRGQDVTLRCDPISSHATLYWYQQALGQGPEFLTYFNYEAQPDKSGLPSDRFSAERPEGSISTLTIQRTEQRDSAMYRCASSSLGLAGQETQYFGPGTRLLVL.

The chain uses TRBV2 and TRBJ1-6, with TRBD1 as a possible D gene (6 bases). The CDR3 runs 15 residues. Trimming pared 4 bases from V and 7 bases from J, leaving 14 bases between. Germline V gene lookup returns CDR1 SNHLY and CDR2 FYNNEI. The CDR3 DNA sequence: TGTGCCAGCAGTGTGAAACAGGGACTAAATTCACCCCTCCACTTT. This translates into CASSVKQGLNSPLHF.

V gene TRBV5-1 combines with J gene TRBJ1-2, with D perhaps TRBD1 (5 bases). CDR3 length: 15 amino acids. Germline CDR1 is SGHRS and CDR2 is YFSETQ. V was shortened by 0 bases and J by 5 bases, with 14 bases between the two germline ends. The DNA for the CDR3 is TGCGCCAGCAGCTTGGTGGGCAGGGAAGTTTATGGCTACACCTTC. This codes for CASSLVGREVYGYTF.

This rearrangement joins TRBV6-6 to TRBJ2-1; the match to TRBD1 covers 7 bases. The junction had 11 bases not matched to a gene; V was cut back by 7 bases and J by 2 bases. Germline V gene data show CDR1 as MNHNY and CDR2 as SVGAGI (reference sequence). The CDR3 runs to 16 residues. In DNA form, the CDR3 reads TGTGCCAGCAAAGTTCAAACAGGGGCCCCCTACAATGAGCAGTTCTTC. Protein sequence: CASKVQTGAPYNEQFF.

This sequence joins TRBV5-4 and TRBJ2-5; 10 bases match TRBD2. Germline V gives CDR1 SGHNT, CDR2 YYREEE (reference sequence). There are 16 residues in the CDR3. With 2 bases clipped from V and 2 bases from J, the junction kept 6 bases outside the gene matches. CDR3 residues: CASSFRGSGRQETQYF. CDR3 DNA sequence: TGTGCCAGCAGCTTTAGAGGTAGCGGGAGGCAAGAGACCCAGTACTTC.

The chain combines TRBV10-2 with TRBJ2-5, with TRBD1 identical over 10 bases. Germline V gene lookup returns CDR1 WSHSY and CDR2 SAAADI. V lost 3 bases, J lost 5 bases, and 6 bases stayed unmatched. The CDR3 spans 15 residues. CDR3 region: CASSDRDRGVETQYF. The CDR3, as DNA: TGCGCCAGCAGTGACCGGGACAGGGGCGTGGAGACCCAGTACTTC.

This chain links TRBV6-5 with TRBJ1-1; possibly TRBD1 for D (5 bases). Per germline, CDR1 MNHEY and CDR2 SVGAGI. This CDR3 comprises 13 residues. V shed 2 bases and J shed 3 bases, with 7 bases lying between them. CDR3 amino acids: CASSYGRDTEAFF. The CDR3 region has the DNA TGTGCCAGCAGTTACGGCAGGGACACTGAAGCTTTCTTT.

This sequence joins TRBV7-2 and TRBJ2-1; 13 bases match TRBD2. CDR1 SGHTA and CDR2 FQGNSA come from the germline V gene. The trim removed 4 bases at V and 10 bases at J, leaving 7 bases unmatched. This CDR3 comprises 15 residues. This chain's CDR3 is CASSSTSGRAWEQFF. Here the CDR3 DNA reads TGTGCCAGCAGCTCCACTAGCGGGAGGGCCTGGGAGCAGTTCTTC.

The table lists this clone with a count of one. The chain is built from TRBV15 and TRBJ2-7, with D tentatively TRBD2 (5 bases). The germline V and J ends were trimmed by 5 bases and 3 bases, with 11 bases remaining between them. Germline CDR1 is LNHNV and CDR2 is YYDKDF (reference sequence). This CDR3 contains 13 residues. Here the CDR3 reads CATSRTGSYEQYF. DNA of the CDR3: TGTGCCACCAGCCGGACGGGGAGCTACGAGCAGTACTTC.

The V and J genes are TRBV4-2 and TRBJ2-2; D may be TRBD2 (7 bases). The V end lost 3 bases, the J end lost 4 bases, and 15 bases lay between the germline ends. Germline V lookup: CDR1 LGHNA, CDR2 YNFKEQ. The CDR3 spans 16 residues. The DNA for the CDR3 is TGTGCCAGCAGCCAGCCCGAGGGAGGGGGCACCGGGGAGCTGTTTTTT. This encodes CASSQPEGGGTGELFF.

The V call is TRBV3-1 (or the pseudogene TRBV3-2), the J call TRBJ2-7; 12 nucleotides line up with TRBD2. The CDR3 has 16 amino acids. Germline CDR1 is LGHDT and CDR2 is YNNKEL (reference sequence). Germline trimming cut 1 base from V and 1 base from J; bases unmatched to any gene: 2. The CDR3 spells CASSQGGTSGSYEQYF. Here the CDR3 DNA reads TGTGCCAGCAGCCAAGGTGGGACTAGCGGGTCCTACGAGCAGTACTTC.

This clone was detected only once. The chain carries TRBV5-8 and TRBJ2-1; the match to TRBD2 covers 10 bases. With 1 base clipped from V and 5 bases from J, the junction kept 6 bases outside the gene matches. The CDR3 is 16 amino acids. From germline, CDR1 is SGHTS and CDR2 YDEGEE. CDR3 sequence reads: CASSLKKLAGNNEQFF. The CDR3 DNA sequence: TGTGCCAGCAGCTTGAAAAAACTAGCGGGGAACAATGAGCAGTTCTTC.

The chain carries TRBV3-1 (or the pseudogene TRBV3-2) and TRBJ1-3; 7 nucleotides match TRBD1. The length of the CDR3 is 17 residues. V shed 4 bases, J shed 2 bases, and the junction held 11 bases outside the gene matches. Germline CDR1 and CDR2: LGHDT and YNNKEL (reference sequence). The CDR3 DNA reads as TGTGCCAGCAGCCTTAGGGACAGATCTTTAACTGGAAACACCATATATTTT. It yields the protein CASSLRDRSLTGNTIYF.

The CDR3 sequence: CASSLGTLTTNEKLFF. The CDR3 DNA follows: TGTGCCAGCAGCCTCGGGACACTCACAACTAATGAAAAACTGTTTTTT. The V call is TRBV5-6, the J call TRBJ1-4; perhaps TRBD1 as D (6 bases). The CDR3 runs to 16 residues. Trimming shortened V by 4 bases and J by 0 bases, and 13 bases separated the two germline ends. The germline V gene has CDR1 SGHDT and CDR2 YYEEEE.

This chain uses TRBV30 with TRBJ1-1; 7 nucleotides line up with TRBD1. This CDR3 is 17 amino acids long. Losses at the gene ends were 4 bases for V and 2 bases for J; bases not matched to a gene: 16. Germline V gene lookup returns CDR1 GTSNPN and CDR2 SVGIG (reference sequence). The CDR3 is CAWKKGARWQVNTEAFF. DNA of the CDR3: TGTGCCTGGAAAAAGGGGGCTCGGTGGCAGGTAAACACTGAAGCTTTCTTT.

The V call is TRBV18, the J call TRBJ2-5; TRBD1 aligns across 11 bases. The V gene end was trimmed by 2 bases and the J gene end by 5 bases; junction bases not matched to a gene: 1. Germline CDR1 KGHSH, CDR2 LQKENI. This CDR3 comprises 14 residues. The CDR3 loop reads CASSPGTGGETQYF. The CDR3 nucleotides are TGTGCCAGCTCACCAGGGACAGGGGGGGAGACCCAGTACTTC.

V is TRBV4-1 and J is TRBJ2-1; tentative D call: TRBD1 (6 bases). Germline CDR1 MGHRA, CDR2 YSYEKL. Trimming shortened V by 3 bases and J by 0 bases, and 12 bases separated the two germline ends. The CDR3 totals 16 residues. CDR3 region: CASSQFTGSSYNEQFF. The CDR3 nucleotides are TGCGCCAGCAGCCAGTTTACAGGGAGCTCCTACAATGAGCAGTTCTTC.

This clone was observed many times. The rearrangement uses TRBV11-2 and TRBJ2-1; the D gene is possibly TRBD2 (6 bases). Trimming took off 5 bases at V and 0 bases at J, with 8 bases between the two ends. The CDR3 is made up of 14 amino acids. Germline CDR1 and CDR2: SGHAT and FQNNGV. The CDR3 nucleotides read TGTGCCAGCAGCAAAGCGGGCTCCTACAATGAGCAGTTCTTC. It specifies CASSKAGSYNEQFF.

This chain uses TRBV11-2 with TRBJ1-4; D is undetermined. V was cut by 3 bases and J by 3 bases, with 11 bases left in between. Per the germline V gene, CDR1 is SGHAT and CDR2 is FQNNGV. This CDR3 contains 15 residues. Here the CDR3 reads CASSLAGQPNEKLFF. The CDR3 DNA reads TGTGCCAGCAGCTTGGCAGGCCAGCCTAATGAAAAACTGTTTTTT.